The clone carrying this TCR beta chain was found a few times. One entry per CDR3 protein, called by TCRdb with MiXCR from the 5' RACE reads. The sample gives some 180,000 distinct CDR3 sequences, approximately 18% of which show up once; around 3.9% is in the top ten. The entry originates in a study of T-cell memory formation after mild COVID-19. Germline CDR1 is SEHNR and CDR2 is FQNEAQ (reference sequence). There are 14 residues in the CDR3. With V trimmed by 5 bases and J by 7 bases, 11 bases remained unmatched. This sequence was found in a man aged 18 to 30 who had mild COVID-19 (a few samples of this study predate the infection). Cell type and time point are not known. Sequenced: PBMCs or a T cell subset sorted from them (not recorded which). The chain carries TRBV7-9 and TRBJ2-7, with TRBD1 identical over 7 bases. CDR3 region: CASSPQAGGHEQYF. The DNA for the CDR3 is TGTGCCAGCAGCCCCCAGGCAGGGGGACATGAGCAGTACTTC. The variable domain in full, with the rest retrieved from reference TRBV7-9 and TRBJ2-7, is DTGVSQNPRHKITKRGQNVTFRCDPISEHNRLYWYRQTLGQGPEFLTYFQNEAQLEKSRLLSDRFSAERPKGSFSTLEIQRTEQGDSAMYLCASSPQAGGHEQYFGPGTRLTVT.